One sample yielded the 16 T cell receptor beta chains listed below, sequenced in a study of control samples from healthy donors and cancer patients. TCRdb's copy holds only in-frame clones and misses some; the assay was immunoSEQ multiplex PCR. The sample yields under 80,000 clones, 85% to 95% seen once. Sequenced material: blood. The receptors come from a woman aged 25 to 39 in good health.

This chain links TRBV3-1 (or the pseudogene TRBV3-2) with TRBJ2-4; no firm D call. This CDR3 comprises 15 residues. V was shortened by 0 bases and J by 3 bases, with 9 bases between the two germline ends. Germline CDR1 and CDR2: LGHDT and YNNKEL (reference sequence). CDR3 sequence (DNA): TGTGCCAGCAGCCAAGAGGGCGACGTCAAAAACATTCAGTACTTC. It is translated as CASSQEGDVKNIQYF.

The V and J genes are TRBV7-2 and TRBJ2-3; no firm D call. Germline assignment: CDR1 SGHTA and CDR2 FQGNSA. Between the trimmed V and J ends, which lost 1 base and 4 bases, there was a span of 18 bases. This CDR3 region has 17 residues. In nucleotides, the CDR3 is TGTGCCAGCAGCTTAGGAAGCTGGACCCCCCAGTCAGATACGCAGTATTTT. Amino acids: CASSLGSWTPQSDTQYF.

The CDR3 protein is CASSFLAGVNSPLHF. CDR3 in DNA: TGTGCCAGCAGCTTCTTAGCAGGGGTTAATTCACCCCTCCACTTT. The chain recombines TRBV7-2 with TRBJ1-6; possibly TRBD1 for D (6 bases). Germline loops: CDR1 SGHTA, CDR2 FQGNSA. V dropped 3 bases and J dropped 6 bases, with 12 bases sitting between them. CDR3 size: 15 residues.

The chain recombines TRBV11-2 with TRBJ1-1; TRBD1 matches 9 bases. The CDR3 is 17 amino acids. Per the germline V gene, CDR1 is SGHAT and CDR2 is FQNNGV. With 3 bases clipped from V and 5 bases from J, the junction kept 13 bases outside the gene matches. CDR3 in amino acids: CASSFSSGQGGGTEAFF. CDR3 nucleotides: TGTGCCAGCAGCTTCTCATCGGGACAGGGCGGGGGGACTGAAGCTTTCTTT.

This chain connects TRBV6-5 to TRBJ2-5; 9 bases agree with TRBD1. CDR1 is MNHEY, CDR2 SVGAGI, per germline. The CDR3 extends over 15 amino acids. V lost 4 bases and J lost 3; bases outside the gene matches: 6. The CDR3 nucleotides are TGTGCCAGCAGTTTCGGGACAGGGACAGAAGAGACCCAGTACTTC. Residues: CASSFGTGTEETQYF.

This clone was seen only once. The chain couples TRBV5-5 to TRBJ1-6; TRBD1 might be the D (5 bases). V shed 1 base and J shed 6 bases, with 14 bases lying between them. Germline values: CDR1 SGHKS, CDR2 YYEKEE (reference sequence). The CDR3 consists of 16 residues. CDR3 nucleotide sequence: TGTGCCAGCAGCTTGAGTGCGACAGCGAGTAATTCACCCCTCCACTTT. Amino acids: CASSLSATASNSPLHF.

J is TRBJ1-6 and V is TRBV30, with 8 bases matching TRBD1. The junction had 5 bases not matched to a gene; V was cut back by 0 bases and J by 7 bases. Germline-derived CDR1 and CDR2 are GTSNPN and SVGIG (reference sequence). This CDR3 comprises 15 residues. As DNA, the CDR3 is TGTGCCTGGAGTGTACTACCAGGGGGCAATTCACCCCTCCACTTT. It yields the protein CAWSVLPGGNSPLHF.

This rearrangement joins TRBV7-9 to TRBJ2-3, with D perhaps matching TRBD2 (5 bases). Germline lookup yields CDR1 SEHNR and CDR2 FQNEAQ (reference sequence). The CDR3 sequence is 14 residues long. V lost 5 bases to trimming and J lost 4 bases, with 13 bases between them. The CDR3 reads CASSVSGSPDTQYF. The CDR3 DNA is TGTGCCAGCAGCGTGAGCGGTAGCCCAGATACGCAGTATTTT.

The chain uses TRBV19 and TRBJ1-3; D uncertain. The CDR3 spans 16 residues. Germline CDR1 and CDR2: LNHDA and SQIVND (reference sequence). V shed 3 bases and J shed 0 bases, with 12 bases lying between them. CDR3 sequence reads: CASSILTTSSGNTIYF. The CDR3 DNA follows: TGTGCCAGTAGTATTCTTACAACGAGCTCTGGAAACACCATATATTTT.

The chain has TRBV19 and TRBJ1-6; D is possibly TRBD1 (5 bases). Trimming took off 5 bases at V and 0 bases at J, with 11 bases between the two ends. The CDR3 runs 16 residues. The germline gives CDR1 LNHDA, CDR2 SQIVND (reference sequence). The CDR3 DNA reads TGTGCCAGTAGTGTTCCAGGGAGCTCCTATAATTCACCCCTCCACTTT. It encodes CASSVPGSSYNSPLHF. The full variable domain, in which reference TRBV19 and TRBJ1-6 provide the parts outside the CDR3, is DGGITQSPKYLFRKEGQNVTLSCEQNLNHDAMYWYRQDPGQGLRLIYYSQIVNDFQKGDIAEGYSVSREKKESFPLTVTSAQKNPTAFYLCASSVPGSSYNSPLHFGNGTRLTVT.

The V gene is TRBV11-2, the J gene TRBJ1-5, with a tentative D call TRBD1 (6 bases). Germline V gene lookup returns CDR1 SGHAT and CDR2 FQNNGV. V lost 0 bases and J lost 6, with 12 bases in between. The CDR3 contains 15 residues. The CDR3 bases are TGTGCCAGCAGCTTAGATCCGGGGGCTCGTCAGCCCCAGCATTTT. The encoded protein is CASSLDPGARQPQHF. Combining the CDR3 with reference TRBV11-2 and TRBJ1-5 gives the whole variable domain EAGVAQSPRYKIIEKRQSVAFWCNPISGHATLYWYQQILGQGPKLLIQFQNNGVVDDSQLPKDRFSAERLKGVDSTLKIQPAKLEDSAVYLCASSLDPGARQPQHFGDGTRLSIL.

The chain combines TRBV2 with TRBJ2-7, with D unresolved. CDR1 SNHLY and CDR2 FYNNEI come from the germline V gene. The V end lost 6 bases, the J end lost 4 bases, and 7 bases lay between the germline ends. CDR3 size: 11 residues. The CDR3 protein is CASRVSYEQYF. CDR3 DNA: TGTGCCAGCAGGGTTTCTTACGAGCAGTACTTC.

The chain combines TRBV6-4 with TRBJ1-5; the match to TRBD1 covers 7 bases. Looked up from germline, CDR1 is MRHNA and CDR2 is SNTAGT. The ends lost 9 bases at V and 7 bases at J; junction bases unmatched: 12. CDR3 length: 14 amino acids. CDR3 region: CARVGQRNGQPQHF. CDR3 DNA sequence: TGTGCCAGGGTGGGACAGCGGAACGGCCAGCCCCAGCATTTT.

This clone was found a few times. CDR3 sequence reads: CASSLYTSEQFF. CDR3 in DNA: TGTGCCAGCAGCTTGTACACTAGCGAGCAGTTCTTC. The V call is TRBV5-4, the J call TRBJ2-1; D may be TRBD2 (6 bases). The CDR3 spans 12 residues. Trimming took off 1 base at V and 10 bases at J, with 9 bases between the two ends. Germline lookup yields CDR1 SGHNT and CDR2 YYREEE (reference sequence).

The chain joins TRBV27 to TRBJ1-3, with a possible D match to TRBD1 (5 bases). CDR3 length: 14 residues. The ends were cut back, 6 bases at V and 2 bases at J, with 11 bases in the middle. Germline CDR1 and CDR2: MNHEY and SMNVEV (reference sequence). CDR3 loop: CASRGEGTGNTIYF. CDR3 sequence (DNA): TGTGCCAGCAGAGGGGAGGGAACTGGAAACACCATATATTTT.

The CDR3 protein is CASSLNYYNSPLHF. CDR3 sequence (DNA): TGTGCCAGCAGCTTGAACTACTATAATTCACCCCTCCACTTT. The chain employs TRBV5-4 and TRBJ1-6; D is unclear. The CDR3 is 14 residues long. Germline V lookup: CDR1 SGHNT, CDR2 YYREEE (reference sequence). Trimming removed 1 base from V and 3 bases from J, with 5 bases in between.